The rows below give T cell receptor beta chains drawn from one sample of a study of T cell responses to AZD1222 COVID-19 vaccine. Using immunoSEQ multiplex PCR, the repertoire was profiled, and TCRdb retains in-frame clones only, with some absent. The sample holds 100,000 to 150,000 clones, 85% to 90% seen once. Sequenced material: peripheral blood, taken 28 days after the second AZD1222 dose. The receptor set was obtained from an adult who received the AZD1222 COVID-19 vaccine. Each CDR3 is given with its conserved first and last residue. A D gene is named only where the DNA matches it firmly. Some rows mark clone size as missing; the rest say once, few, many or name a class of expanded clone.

CDR3nt: TGTGCCAGCAGGGAGGACAGTGCACCGATCAAAAACATTCAGTACTTC
CDR3aa: CASREDSAPIKNIQYF
v_gene: TRBV2
abundance: NA
j_gene: TRBJ2-4
d_gene: NA

CDR3nt: TGCGCCAGCGCCCCGCGGGGTGGAACTGAAGCTTTCTTT
CDR3aa: CASAPRGGTEAFF
v_gene: TRBV5-1
abundance: NA
j_gene: TRBJ1-1
d_gene: NA

CDR3nt: TGCGCCAGCAGCTTAGGGACAGACGCTAACTATGGCTACACCTTC
CDR3aa: CASSLGTDANYGYTF
v_gene: TRBV5-1
abundance: NA
j_gene: TRBJ1-2
d_gene: TRBD1

CDR3nt: TGTGCCAGCAGCCTACTGGGGGACCCTAGCACAGATACGCAGTATTTT
CDR3aa: CASSLLGDPSTDTQYF
v_gene: TRBV5-5
abundance: NA
j_gene: TRBJ2-3
d_gene: NA

CDR3nt: TGTGCCAGCAGCTCCAGCTCGGGGAACACTGAAGCTTTCTTT
CDR3aa: CASSSSSGNTEAFF
v_gene: TRBV11-3
abundance: NA
j_gene: TRBJ1-1
d_gene: NA

CDR3nt: TGCGCCAGCAGCCCCTTCGGACGGTCCCAAGAGACCCAGTACTTC
CDR3aa: CASSPFGRSQETQYF
v_gene: TRBV5-1
abundance: NA
j_gene: TRBJ2-5
d_gene: NA

CDR3nt: TGTGCCCGGACGACAGGTTATAATTCACCCCTCCACTTT
CDR3aa: CARTTGYNSPLHF
v_gene: TRBV30
abundance: few
j_gene: TRBJ1-6
d_gene: NA

CDR3nt: TGCGCCAGCAGCCAAGAAGAACGGACCTACAATGAGCAGTTCTTC
CDR3aa: CASSQEERTYNEQFF
v_gene: TRBV4-1
abundance: once
j_gene: TRBJ2-1
d_gene: NA

CDR3nt: TGTGCCAGCAGCTTAGCTACAATTGGAAACACCATATATTTT
CDR3aa: CASSLATIGNTIYF
v_gene: TRBV7-9
abundance: NA
j_gene: TRBJ1-3
d_gene: NA

CDR3nt: TGCAGTGCTAGTGGGACAGGTAATCAGCCCCAGCATTTT
CDR3aa: CSASGTGNQPQHF
v_gene: TRBV20-1
abundance: NA
j_gene: TRBJ1-5
d_gene: TRBD1

CDR3nt: TGTGCCAGCAGTGAATCGGAATCGACAGATAGCAATCAGCCCCAGCATTTT
CDR3aa: CASSESESTDSNQPQHF
v_gene: TRBV6-1
abundance: NA
j_gene: TRBJ1-5
d_gene: NA

CDR3nt: TGTGCCAGCACCCAGGGGACAGGGACTGAAGCTTTCTTT
CDR3aa: CASTQGTGTEAFF
v_gene: TRBV6-5
abundance: NA
j_gene: TRBJ1-1
d_gene: TRBD1

CDR3nt: TGCAGTGCTAGTGGTGGGACAGAATTCTACGAGCAGTACTTC
CDR3aa: CSASGGTEFYEQYF
v_gene: TRBV20-1
abundance: NA
j_gene: TRBJ2-7
d_gene: TRBD1

CDR3nt: TGTGCCAGCAGCACCCCGTCTGGCTACACCTTC
CDR3aa: CASSTPSGYTF
v_gene: TRBV9
abundance: NA
j_gene: TRBJ1-2
d_gene: NA

CDR3nt: TGTGCCAGCAGTGAAACCTGGGGGGCGGATTCACCCCTCCACTTT
CDR3aa: CASSETWGADSPLHF
v_gene: TRBV6-1
abundance: NA
j_gene: TRBJ1-6
d_gene: NA

CDR3nt: TGTGCCTGGAGTGCCGGGGCGCCCGCCGGGGAGCTGTTTTTT
CDR3aa: CAWSAGAPAGELFF
v_gene: TRBV30
abundance: NA
j_gene: TRBJ2-2
d_gene: NA

CDR3nt: TGTGCCAGCAGCCTTACAGGGACTGGAAACACCATATATTTT
CDR3aa: CASSLTGTGNTIYF
v_gene: TRBV28
abundance: NA
j_gene: TRBJ1-3
d_gene: NA

CDR3nt: TGTGCCAGCAGATTGGACAGCGCTGGAAACACCATATATTTT
CDR3aa: CASRLDSAGNTIYF
v_gene: TRBV7-2
abundance: NA
j_gene: TRBJ1-3
d_gene: NA

CDR3nt: TGTGCCAGCAGCCCTTCGGAGCGGGGGGCTTGGTGGGATACGCAGTATTTT
CDR3aa: CASSPSERGAWWDTQYF
v_gene: TRBV7-6
abundance: NA
j_gene: TRBJ2-3
d_gene: TRBD2

CDR3nt: TGTGCCAGCACCCTCCGGACAGGGAACACCGGGGAGCTGTTTTTT
CDR3aa: CASTLRTGNTGELFF
v_gene: TRBV3-1/TRBV3-2
abundance: NA
j_gene: TRBJ2-2
d_gene: TRBD1

CDR3nt: TGCGCCAGCAGCTTTGGGGGGGCAGGTAGAGATACGCAGTATTTT
CDR3aa: CASSFGGAGRDTQYF
v_gene: TRBV5-1
abundance: NA
j_gene: TRBJ2-3
d_gene: NA

CDR3nt: TGTGCCAGCAGCTTCCCTAGGACAGGACGCACCGGGGAGCTGTTTTTT
CDR3aa: CASSFPRTGRTGELFF
v_gene: TRBV13
abundance: NA
j_gene: TRBJ2-2
d_gene: TRBD1

CDR3nt: TGTGCCAGCAGCGAAGAACTCCCGGGACTAGCAGGCGAGCAGTTCTTC
CDR3aa: CASSEELPGLAGEQFF
v_gene: TRBV9
abundance: NA
j_gene: TRBJ2-1
d_gene: TRBD2

CDR3nt: TGTGCCAGCAGTTTATACGGATATAATTCACCCCTCCACTTT
CDR3aa: CASSLYGYNSPLHF
v_gene: TRBV27
abundance: NA
j_gene: TRBJ1-6
d_gene: NA

CDR3nt: TGTGCCAGCAGGGGGCTGTTCGGCTCCTACGAGCAGTACTTC
CDR3aa: CASRGLFGSYEQYF
v_gene: TRBV6-5
abundance: NA
j_gene: TRBJ2-7
d_gene: NA

CDR3nt: TGTGCCAGCAGTTACTCGTGGGCGGTTCACTCCTACGAGCAGTACTTC
CDR3aa: CASSYSWAVHSYEQYF
v_gene: TRBV6-5
abundance: NA
j_gene: TRBJ2-7
d_gene: NA

CDR3nt: TGTGCCAGCGGGCCCCTGGGAAGCGACGAGTACTTC
CDR3aa: CASGPLGSDEYF
v_gene: TRBV2
abundance: NA
j_gene: TRBJ2-7
d_gene: NA

CDR3nt: TGTGCCAGTAGTGTGAAGAACACTGAAGCTTTCTTT
CDR3aa: CASSVKNTEAFF
v_gene: TRBV19
abundance: NA
j_gene: TRBJ1-1
d_gene: NA

CDR3nt: TGTGCCAGCAGCTTAGATGGCAGTAACTATGGCTACACCTTC
CDR3aa: CASSLDGSNYGYTF
v_gene: TRBV7-9
abundance: NA
j_gene: TRBJ1-2
d_gene: NA

CDR3nt: TGTGCCAGTAGTAAGACCAACTCGGGTAGCAATCAGCCCCAGCATTTT
CDR3aa: CASSKTNSGSNQPQHF
v_gene: TRBV19
abundance: NA
j_gene: TRBJ1-5
d_gene: NA

CDR3nt: TGTGCCAGCAGTTCAGAAACAGGATCGCACGAGCAGTACTTC
CDR3aa: CASSSETGSHEQYF
v_gene: TRBV6-6
abundance: NA
j_gene: TRBJ2-7
d_gene: NA

CDR3nt: TGCAGCGCGGGCCAGTACCCTGAAGCTTTCTTT
CDR3aa: CSAGQYPEAFF
v_gene: TRBV29-1
abundance: NA
j_gene: TRBJ1-1
d_gene: NA

CDR3nt: TGCGCCAGCAGCCAAGGGTGGGGGGGACGCACAGATACGCAGTATTTT
CDR3aa: CASSQGWGGRTDTQYF
v_gene: TRBV4-1
abundance: once
j_gene: TRBJ2-3
d_gene: TRBD2

CDR3nt: TGCGCCAGCAGCGGGACTAGCGGGGGGCAAGAGACCCAGTACTTC
CDR3aa: CASSGTSGGQETQYF
v_gene: TRBV10-1
abundance: NA
j_gene: TRBJ2-5
d_gene: TRBD2

CDR3nt: TGTGCCAGCAGTTACTCGATCTTGCAGACTGAAGCTTTCTTT
CDR3aa: CASSYSILQTEAFF
v_gene: TRBV6-5
abundance: few
j_gene: TRBJ1-1
d_gene: NA

CDR3nt: TGTGCCACCAGTGATCCTGACAGCGCAGATACGCAGTATTTT
CDR3aa: CATSDPDSADTQYF
v_gene: TRBV24-1
abundance: few
j_gene: TRBJ2-3
d_gene: NA

CDR3nt: TGCGCCAGCAGCTTGGGTGGGACAGCGAACACTGAAGCTTTCTTT
CDR3aa: CASSLGGTANTEAFF
v_gene: TRBV5-1
abundance: NA
j_gene: TRBJ1-1
d_gene: TRBD1

CDR3nt: TGTGCCAGCTTAAACGACCTACAGCAGTCCTACGAGCAGTACTTC
CDR3aa: CASLNDLQQSYEQYF
v_gene: TRBV2
abundance: few
j_gene: TRBJ2-7
d_gene: NA

CDR3nt: TGCGCCAGCAGCTTGGTCCTTACCGCTAGTGAGACCCAGTACTTC
CDR3aa: CASSLVLTASETQYF
v_gene: TRBV5-1
abundance: NA
j_gene: TRBJ2-5
d_gene: NA

CDR3nt: TGTGCCAGCTCACCAAAGGGGATGGGCGAAAAACTGTTTTTT
CDR3aa: CASSPKGMGEKLFF
v_gene: TRBV18
abundance: NA
j_gene: TRBJ1-4
d_gene: NA